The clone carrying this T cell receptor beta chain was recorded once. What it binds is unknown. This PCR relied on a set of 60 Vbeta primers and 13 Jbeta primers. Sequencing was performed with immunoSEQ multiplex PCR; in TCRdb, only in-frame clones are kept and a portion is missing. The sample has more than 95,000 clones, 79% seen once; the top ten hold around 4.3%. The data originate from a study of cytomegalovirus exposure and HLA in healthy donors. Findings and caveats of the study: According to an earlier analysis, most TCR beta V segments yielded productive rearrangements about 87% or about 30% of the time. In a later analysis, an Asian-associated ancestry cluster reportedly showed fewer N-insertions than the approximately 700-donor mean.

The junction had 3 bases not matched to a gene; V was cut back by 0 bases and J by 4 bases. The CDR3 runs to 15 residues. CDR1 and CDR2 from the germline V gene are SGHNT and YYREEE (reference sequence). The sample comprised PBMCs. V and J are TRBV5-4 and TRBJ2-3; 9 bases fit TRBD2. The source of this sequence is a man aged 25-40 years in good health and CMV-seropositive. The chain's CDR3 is CASSLGLAGSDTQYF. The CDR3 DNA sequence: TGTGCCAGCAGCTTGGGGCTAGCGGGATCAGATACGCAGTATTTT.